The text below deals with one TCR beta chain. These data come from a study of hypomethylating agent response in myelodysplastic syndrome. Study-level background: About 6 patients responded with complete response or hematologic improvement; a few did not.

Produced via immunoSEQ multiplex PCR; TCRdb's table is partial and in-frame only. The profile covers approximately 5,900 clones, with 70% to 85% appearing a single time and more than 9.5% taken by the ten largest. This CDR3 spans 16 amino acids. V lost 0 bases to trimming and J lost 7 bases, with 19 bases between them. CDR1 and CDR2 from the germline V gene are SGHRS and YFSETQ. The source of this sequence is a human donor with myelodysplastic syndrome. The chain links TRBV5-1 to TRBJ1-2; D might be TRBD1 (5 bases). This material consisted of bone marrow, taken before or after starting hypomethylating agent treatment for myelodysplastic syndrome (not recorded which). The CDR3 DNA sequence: TGCGCCAGCAGCTTGGCCGGGACGCCCATCGCTACTGGCTACACCTTC. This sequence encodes CASSLAGTPIATGYTF.